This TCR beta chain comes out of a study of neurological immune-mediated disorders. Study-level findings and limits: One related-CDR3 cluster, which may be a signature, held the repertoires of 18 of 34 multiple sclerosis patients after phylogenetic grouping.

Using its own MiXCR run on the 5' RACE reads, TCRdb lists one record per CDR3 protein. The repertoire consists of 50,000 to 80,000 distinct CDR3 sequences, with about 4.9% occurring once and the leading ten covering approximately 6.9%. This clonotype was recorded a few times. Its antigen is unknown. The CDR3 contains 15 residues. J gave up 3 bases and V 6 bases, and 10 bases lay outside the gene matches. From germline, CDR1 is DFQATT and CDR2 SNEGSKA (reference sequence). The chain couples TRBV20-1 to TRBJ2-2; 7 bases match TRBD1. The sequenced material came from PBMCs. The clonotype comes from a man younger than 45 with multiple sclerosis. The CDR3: CSATRGQADTGELFF. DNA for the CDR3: TGCAGTGCCACGAGAGGACAGGCTGACACCGGGGAGCTGTTTTTT.